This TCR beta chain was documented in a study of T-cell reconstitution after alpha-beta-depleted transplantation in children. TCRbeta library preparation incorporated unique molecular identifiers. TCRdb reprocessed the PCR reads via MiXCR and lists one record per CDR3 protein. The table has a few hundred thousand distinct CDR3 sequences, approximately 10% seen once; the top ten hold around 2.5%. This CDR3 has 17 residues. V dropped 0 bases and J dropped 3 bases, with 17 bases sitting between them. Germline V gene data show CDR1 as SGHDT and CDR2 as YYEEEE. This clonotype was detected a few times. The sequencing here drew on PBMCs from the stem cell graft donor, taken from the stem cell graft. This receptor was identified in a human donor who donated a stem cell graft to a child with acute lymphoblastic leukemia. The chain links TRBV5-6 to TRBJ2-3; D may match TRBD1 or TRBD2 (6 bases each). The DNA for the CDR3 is TGTGCCAGCAGCTTGGGAGTTCTACGGGGGCAAACAGATACGCAGTATTTT. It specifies CASSLGVLRGQTDTQYF.